The 26 T cell receptor beta chains presented below share a single source sample, sequenced in a study of Ad26.COV2.S vaccination and SARS-CoV-2 variants. Described treatment: around 19 received Ad26.COV2.S at low or high dose, single or two shots; 5 received placebo; per-sample allocation not given. Sampling was done on day 63 after the first vaccine or placebo injection. Profiled with immunoSEQ multiplex PCR; TCRdb holds only in-frame clones, not every one. The sample shows over 300,000 clones, about four fifths of them seen only once. The sequencing used peripheral blood, collected in a trial of Ad26.COV2.S vaccine versus placebo. The receptors shown here come from a person aged 18-60 years who received the Ad26.COV2.S COVID-19 vaccine or a placebo.

This clone was recorded at least ten times. The J gene is TRBJ1-1, the V gene TRBV5-1, with unresolved D. This CDR3 is built from 14 residues. Germline CDR1 and CDR2: SGHRS and YFSETQ. The V end was cut by 2 bases, the J end by 1 base, with 9 bases between. CDR3 sequence reads: CASSFFTANTEAFF. The CDR3 coding sequence is TGCGCCAGCAGCTTTTTTACCGCGAACACTGAAGCTTTCTTT. The whole variable domain, filled in from reference TRBV5-1 and TRBJ1-1, reads KAGVTQTPRYLIKTRGQQVTLSCSPISGHRSVSWYQQTPGQGLQFLFEYFSETQRNKGNFPGRFSGRQFSNSRSEMNVSTLELGDSALYLCASSFFTANTEAFFGQGTRLTVV.

This clone was detected only a few times. This chain links TRBV19 with TRBJ1-3; TRBD1 is a possible D gene (5 bases). V was cut by 0 bases and J by 4 bases, with 16 bases left in between. CDR1 and CDR2 from the germline V gene are LNHDA and SQIVND (reference sequence). This CDR3 contains 17 residues. For the CDR3, the DNA is TGTGCCAGTAGTATAGACCCGGCAGGGTACGTCGGAAACACCATATATTTT. Its protein is CASSIDPAGYVGNTIYF.

A remark on this clone: At the DNA level, this CDR3 is encoded by other sequences in the same sample as well. The CDR3 sequence is CASSLSGDTEAFF. CDR3 in DNA: TGTGCCAGCAGTTTATCAGGAGACACTGAAGCTTTCTTT. This rearrangement joins TRBV27 to TRBJ1-1; D gene uncertain. The CDR3 extends over 13 amino acids. The V gene's germline CDR1 is MNHEY and CDR2 SMNVEV (reference sequence). V gave up 0 bases and J gave up 3 bases, with 5 bases separating them.

This chain uses TRBV18 with TRBJ1-2; perhaps TRBD1 as D (5 bases). CDR1 and CDR2 (germline): KGHSH, LQKENI. The CDR3 runs to 15 residues. Trimming took off 5 bases at V and 6 bases at J, with 19 bases between the two ends. CDR3 residues: CASSAGTKRRDGYTF. The CDR3 bases are TGTGCCAGCTCAGCCGGGACTAAGAGGAGGGATGGCTACACCTTC.

The J gene is TRBJ1-5, the V gene TRBV21-1; TRBD1 is taken as the D call from the table, unchecked against the DNA. TRBV21-1 is noted as a pseudogene. The CDR3 has 16 residues. The CDR3 sequence: CASSPDRGRSNQPQHF. In nucleotides, the CDR3 is TGTGCCAGCAGCCCCGACAGGGGTAGGAGCAATCAGCCCCAGCATTTT.

The rearrangement links TRBV11-3 to TRBJ2-1, with D perhaps TRBD1 (6 bases). V lost 5 bases, J lost 3 bases, and 17 bases lay in between. This CDR3 is 16 amino acids long. Germline CDR1 is SGHNT and CDR2 is YENEEA. CDR3 coding DNA: TGTGCCAGCAGCCCCTCCGGACAGAGGCACTACAATGAGCAGTTCTTC. Protein: CASSPSGQRHYNEQFF.

The chain employs TRBV6-4 and TRBJ1-6; D is possibly TRBD1 (5 bases). The CDR3 length is 14 residues. V was shortened by 4 bases and J by 9 bases, with 13 bases between the two germline ends. CDR1 and CDR2 from the germline V gene are MRHNA and SNTAGT. CDR3 loop: CASSAEGRGSPLHF. The DNA of the CDR3 is TGTGCCAGCAGTGCTGAGGGAAGGGGTTCACCCCTCCACTTT.

The rearrangement uses TRBV6-5 and TRBJ2-1, with 10 bases matching TRBD2. CDR1 and CDR2 (germline): MNHEY, SVGAGI. Trimming took 2 bases from V and 7 from J; bases not matched to a gene: 5. The CDR3 sequence is 15 residues long. CDR3 DNA: TGTGCCAGCAGTTACCGGCTAGCGGGGGTTAATGAGCAGTTCTTC. It encodes CASSYRLAGVNEQFF.

The V gene is TRBV7-6, the J gene TRBJ2-7; D unresolved. Germline values: CDR1 SGHVS, CDR2 FNYEAQ. Trimming left V 5 bases short and J 0 bases short, with 11 bases between. The CDR3 is 14 residues long. The CDR3 spells CASSPASVSYEQYF. The CDR3 coding sequence is TGTGCCAGCAGCCCGGCTAGTGTCTCCTACGAGCAGTACTTC.

Turning to this clone: One junction end disagrees with the germline gene, perhaps due to a read error. The chain employs TRBV5-1 and TRBJ2-5; D unclear. This CDR3 is 11 amino acids long. Germline V gene sequence: CDR1 SGHRS, CDR2 YFSETQ. The CDR3 here is CASSFQKTQYF. CDR3 in DNA: TGCGCCAGCAGCTTCCAAAAGACCCAGTACTTC. Supplemented by reference TRBV5-1 and TRBJ2-5, the full variable domain reads KAGVTQTPRYLIKTRGQQVTLSCSPISGHRSVSWYQQTPGQGLQFLFEYFSETQRNKGNFPGRFSGRQFSNSRSEMNVSTLELGDSALYLCASSFQKTQYFGPGTRLLVL.

This sequence joins TRBV10-2 and TRBJ1-1; 10 positions agree with TRBD1. V lost 2 bases, J lost 4 bases, and 4 bases stayed unmatched. The germline gives CDR1 WSHSY, CDR2 SAAADI. This CDR3 is 15 amino acids long. The CDR3 coding sequence is TGCGCCAGCAGTGAGATCGGACAGGGGGGCACTGAAGCTTTCTTT. This encodes CASSEIGQGGTEAFF.

The chain links TRBV5-6 to TRBJ2-2, with unresolved D. The CDR3 covers 14 residues. V lost 4 bases and J 0 bases, leaving 7 bases between the germline ends. The germline CDR1 and CDR2 sequences are SGHDT and YYEEEE. CDR3 in DNA: TGTGCCAGCAGCCAAGGTGCGAACACCGGGGAGCTGTTTTTT. Protein product: CASSQGANTGELFF.

The V call is TRBV5-1, the J call TRBJ1-1; D is unresolved. The CDR3 covers 13 residues. Trimming left V 1 base short and J 4 bases short, with 8 bases between. Germline V gene data show CDR1 as SGHRS and CDR2 as YFSETQ. CDR3 sequence (DNA): TGCGCCAGCAGCTTGTCGACACTCACTGAAGCTTTCTTT. This translates into CASSLSTLTEAFF.

Regarding this clone: The sample holds other DNA sequences that translate to the same CDR3. CDR3 DNA: TGCGCCAGCAGCTTGCCGACTAGCGGGGTCTACAATGAGCAGTTCTTC. Protein sequence: CASSLPTSGVYNEQFF. This chain connects TRBV5-1 to TRBJ2-1; 11 nucleotides align to TRBD2. The CDR3 extends over 16 amino acids. CDR1 SGHRS and CDR2 YFSETQ come from the germline V gene. V lost 1 base and J lost 3; bases outside the gene matches: 3.

In its sample, this clone was seen a few times. This sample includes further DNA sequences coding for the same CDR3. The chain uses TRBV18 and TRBJ1-5; D is unresolved. The ends were cut back, 2 bases at V and 1 base at J, with 6 bases in the middle. CDR3 length equals 14 residues. Germline V gene sequence: CDR1 KGHSH, CDR2 LQKENI. In DNA, the CDR3 is TGTGCCAGCTCACCAGGGCAAAGCAATCAGCCCCAGCATTTT. This encodes CASSPGQSNQPQHF.

V and J are TRBV28 and TRBJ1-2; the D is unclear. Trimming removed 10 bases at V and 5 bases at J, with 11 bases between. The germline V gene encodes CDR1 MDHEN and CDR2 SYDVKM. The CDR3 runs 11 residues. CDR3: CATTTGYGYTF. The CDR3 region has the DNA TGTGCCACCACTACGGGTTATGGCTACACCTTC.

This chain connects TRBV4-2 to TRBJ1-3, with 7 bases lining up with TRBD1. Germline lookup yields CDR1 LGHNA and CDR2 YNFKEQ. V was clipped by 0 bases and J by 4 bases; unmatched bases: 6. The CDR3 length is 16 residues. In nucleotides, the CDR3 is TGTGCCAGCAGCCAAGACAAGGGGGCTAACGGAAACACCATATATTTT. The encoded protein is CASSQDKGANGNTIYF.

The V call is TRBV5-6, the J call TRBJ1-2, with TRBD1 as a possible D gene (5 bases). There are 13 residues in the CDR3. CDR1 and CDR2 (germline): SGHDT, YYEEEE. V gave up 3 bases and J gave up 4 bases, with 10 bases separating them. The CDR3: CASSSDSLYGYTF. CDR3 DNA sequence: TGTGCCAGCAGCTCAGACAGTCTCTATGGCTACACCTTC.

V and J are TRBV7-2 and TRBJ2-1; a possible D gene is TRBD2 (5 bases). This CDR3 has 15 residues. The V gene lost 1 base and the J gene lost 1 base, with 8 bases spanning the gap. Looked up from germline, CDR1 is SGHTA and CDR2 is FQGNSA. The CDR3 bases are TGTGCCAGCAGCTTAGGAGACTATTCCTACAATGAGCAGTTCTTC. The encoded protein is CASSLGDYSYNEQFF.

This rearrangement joins TRBV19 to TRBJ1-5, with D perhaps matching TRBD1 (5 bases). CDR3 length: 15 residues. Trimming left V 3 bases short and J 0 bases short, with 9 bases between. Per germline, CDR1 LNHDA and CDR2 SQIVND (reference sequence). The CDR3: CASSIGAHSNQPQHF. The CDR3 coding sequence is TGTGCCAGTAGTATTGGGGCACATAGCAATCAGCCCCAGCATTTT. Full variable domain (rest looked up from reference TRBV19 and TRBJ1-5): DGGITQSPKYLFRKEGQNVTLSCEQNLNHDAMYWYRQDPGQGLRLIYYSQIVNDFQKGDIAEGYSVSREKKESFPLTVTSAQKNPTAFYLCASSIGAHSNQPQHFGDGTRLSIL.

The chain uses TRBV21-1 and TRBJ2-6. TRBV21-1 represents a pseudogene. The CDR3 has 18 amino acids. The CDR3 is CASIPAGPLSAGANVLTF. The CDR3 bases are TGTGCCAGCATACCGGCCGGCCCTCTCTCGGCTGGGGCCAACGTCCTGACTTTC.

The V and J genes are TRBV6-1 and TRBJ2-5; unclear D gene. The ends were cut back, 1 base at V and 7 bases at J, with 7 bases in the middle. The CDR3 loop spans 12 amino acids. The germline CDR1 and CDR2 sequences are MNHNS and SASEGT. The CDR3 DNA reads as TGTGCCAGCAGTGAAGAGACTCGGACCCAGTACTTC. This encodes CASSEETRTQYF.

The V and J genes are TRBV9 and TRBJ1-3; maybe TRBD1 (5 bases). Trimming removed 4 bases from V and 0 bases from J, with 17 bases in between. The CDR3 runs 17 residues. Germline lookup yields CDR1 SGDLS and CDR2 YYNGEE. The CDR3 sequence is CASSTLGRLVSGNTIYF. For the CDR3, the DNA is TGTGCCAGCAGCACCCTGGGGCGCCTTGTCTCTGGAAACACCATATATTTT.

The gene calls are TRBV19 and TRBJ2-7, with TRBD2 matching over 9 bases. V dropped 5 bases and J dropped 0; count of bases not matched to a gene: 23. The CDR3 spans 21 residues. CDR1 and CDR2 (germline): LNHDA, SQIVND (reference sequence). The CDR3 sequence: CASSLEGPLNSGGTRSYEQYF. The CDR3 region has the DNA TGTGCCAGTAGTCTCGAGGGCCCCTTGAACAGCGGGGGGACCCGCTCCTACGAGCAGTACTTC.

The CDR3 nucleotides read TGTGCCAGCAGAGATAACTATAACTATGGCTACACCTTC. Translated, it gives CASRDNYNYGYTF. The chain recombines TRBV28 with TRBJ1-2; D gene unclear. Trimming shortened V by 6 bases and J by 1 base, and 9 bases separated the two germline ends. The CDR3 consists of 13 residues. CDR1 and CDR2 from the germline V gene are MDHEN and SYDVKM.

The CDR3 region is CASPGQVGNIQYF. The CDR3 coding sequence is TGTGCCAGCCCGGGACAGGTCGGGAACATTCAGTACTTC. J is TRBJ2-4 and V is TRBV28, with 8 bases matching TRBD1. The junction had 7 bases not matched to a gene; V was cut back by 8 bases and J by 7 bases. Germline V gene data show CDR1 as MDHEN and CDR2 as SYDVKM. This CDR3 has 13 residues.